This T cell receptor (beta chain) derives from a study of T-cell memory formation after mild COVID-19. General observations from the study: Some SARS-CoV-2-responding clones were already detected in memory before infection. The SARS-CoV-2 specificity of second-wave clones reaching peak at day 37 remained unverified.

TCRdb redid the calling of the 5' RACE reads with MiXCR, one entry per CDR3 protein. The sample yields 380,000 or so distinct CDR3 sequences, about an eighth seen once. A few counts support this clonotype. The antigen remains unidentified. There are 14 residues in the CDR3. Germline V gene lookup returns CDR1 ENHRY and CDR2 SYGVKD. The V end lost 4 bases, the J end lost 4 bases, and 13 bases lay between the germline ends. The rearrangement joins TRBV10-3 to TRBJ1-2; the D is unclear. The clonotype was recovered from a man aged 18-30 years who had mild COVID-19 (a few samples of this study predate the infection). Cell type and time point are not known. Sequencing was performed on PBMCs or a T cell subset sorted from them (not recorded which). CDR3 residues: CAISGVGTSYGYTF. In DNA form, the CDR3 reads TGTGCCATCAGTGGGGTGGGTACATCCTATGGCTACACCTTC.